This entry lists 5 T cell receptor beta chains sequenced from one sample in a study of OX40 agonist ivuxolimab in advanced cancers. Some clones are missing from TCRdb's copy, which holds only in-frame ones; the method was immunoSEQ multiplex PCR. The sample consists of 55,000 to 70,000 clones, over 80% of them appearing once. The sample was CD4+ or CD8+ T cells sorted from blood, taken in a trial of the OX40 agonist ivuxolimab. Receptors were obtained from an adult with an advanced solid tumor such as melanoma, head and neck, liver or kidney cancer.

This clone was counted only a few times. The V and J genes are TRBV6-5 and TRBJ1-2; 8 bases agree with TRBD1. Trimming cost V 4 bases and J 2 bases; bases outside gene matches: 3. CDR1 MNHEY and CDR2 SVGAGI come from the germline V gene. The CDR3 runs 14 residues. CDR3 bases: TGTGCCAGCAGTTCCCGACAGGGGAACTATGGCTACACCTTC. This codes for CASSSRQGNYGYTF.

The J gene is TRBJ2-5, the V gene TRBV11-2; TRBD1 matches 7 bases. Looked up from germline, CDR1 is SGHAT and CDR2 is FQNNGV. V was pared by 5 bases and J by 3 bases, with 3 bases of the junction left unmatched. The CDR3 is 13 amino acids. CDR3 DNA sequence: TGTGCCAGCAGCCGGGACAGAGAAGAGACCCAGTACTTC. Its translation: CASSRDREETQYF.

This chain links TRBV19 with TRBJ2-5, with 7 bases identical to TRBD2. The ends lost 4 bases at V and 3 bases at J; junction bases unmatched: 8. Per germline, CDR1 LNHDA and CDR2 SQIVND (reference sequence). CDR3 length: 15 amino acids. CDR3 bases: TGTGCCAGTAGTAGGGGAGGGCAGGAGAAAGAGACCCAGTACTTC. Translating gives CASSRGGQEKETQYF.

CDR3 residues: CASRDRMQTYNEQFF. In nucleotides, the CDR3 is TGTGCCAGCAGGGACAGAATGCAAACCTACAATGAGCAGTTCTTC. The chain combines TRBV5-6 with TRBJ2-1; a weak D match, TRBD1 (6 bases). This CDR3 has 15 amino acids. The V end was cut by 5 bases, the J end by 2 bases, with 14 bases between. The germline V gene has CDR1 SGHDT and CDR2 YYEEEE.

The rearrangement uses TRBV6-1 and TRBJ2-4; D uncertain. Trimming removed 5 bases from V and 0 bases from J, with 11 bases in between. Germline CDR1 MNHNS, CDR2 SASEGT. CDR3 length: 15 residues. The CDR3, as DNA: TGTGCCAGCAGTTGGGCAGAGACAGCCAAAAACATTCAGTACTTC. Translated, it gives CASSWAETAKNIQYF.